These 21 T cell receptor beta chains came from one sample sequenced in a study of blood T cell repertoires in COVID-19 (dated by TCRdb to 2020 to 2022). Library prep was done by the immunoSEQ multiplex PCR assay. In its TCRdb copy, this immuneACCESS table keeps in-frame sequences only and misses some clones. Where compared with another copy, unresolved V genes explain less than half of these, and the others have no known cause. Present in this sample are 250,000 to 300,000 clones, approximately 81% of which were seen just once. The top ten clonotypes cover 2.5% to 3% of the sample. Sequenced sample: peripheral blood. Receptors were obtained from a woman aged 55-75 years with active or convalescent COVID-19.

This clone was recorded only once. This chain uses TRBV18 with TRBJ1-2; 9 nucleotides agree with TRBD1. From germline, CDR1 is KGHSH and CDR2 LQKENI. The V and J ends lost 3 bases and 6 bases, in that order; junction bases with no gene match: 8. This CDR3 spans 15 amino acids. The CDR3 DNA follows: TGTGCCAGCTCACCCAACAGGGGGCTGGGTGATGGCTACACCTTC. Translated: CASSPNRGLGDGYTF.

The chain employs TRBV28 and TRBJ1-2; 7 positions agree with TRBD1. This CDR3 is built from 14 residues. V trimming: 7 bases; J trimming: 0 bases; junction bases outside the gene matches: 5. Germline-derived CDR1 and CDR2 are MDHEN and SYDVKM. CDR3 bases: TGTGCCAGCACCCCCCAGGGGGCTAACTATGGCTACACCTTC. This translates into CASTPQGANYGYTF.

V gene TRBV28 combines with J gene TRBJ1-2; no clear D. The CDR3 sequence is 13 residues long. V gave up 5 bases and J gave up 8 bases, with 15 bases separating them. CDR1 and CDR2 from the germline V gene are MDHEN and SYDVKM. The CDR3 reads CASSPPQTRGYTF. DNA for the CDR3: TGTGCCAGCAGTCCCCCTCAGACGCGGGGCTACACCTTC.

This sequence joins TRBV21-1 and TRBJ2-1; no DNA check was done on the table's D call, TRBD1. TRBV21-1 is an annotated pseudogene. This CDR3 comprises 14 residues. For the CDR3, the DNA is TGTGCCAGCAGCAATTACAGGGTATTCAATGAGCAGTTCTTC. It yields the protein CASSNYRVFNEQFF.

V is TRBV5-6 and J is TRBJ2-2; 8 bases line up with TRBD2. The germline CDR1 and CDR2 sequences are SGHDT and YYEEEE. There are 15 residues in the CDR3. V gave up 0 bases and J gave up 5 bases; unmatched junction bases: 3. The CDR3 DNA is TGTGCCAGCAGCTTGGCCTTAGCGGGGACCGGGGAGCTGTTTTTT. This encodes CASSLALAGTGELFF.

This rearrangement joins TRBV19 to TRBJ1-3, with unresolved D. The V end lost 8 bases, the J end lost 6 bases, and 11 bases lay between the germline ends. Germline V gene data show CDR1 as LNHDA and CDR2 as SQIVND (reference sequence). The CDR3 totals 12 residues. The DNA for the CDR3 is TGTGCCAGTCTGTCTCAGGCAAACACCATATATTTT. Translating it yields CASLSQANTIYF.

The chain has TRBV11-2 and TRBJ1-6, with 7 bases matching TRBD1. Unmatched junction bases numbered 4, after V lost 2 bases and J lost 6 bases. CDR3 length: 15 amino acids. Germline V gene data show CDR1 as SGHAT and CDR2 as FQNNGV. The CDR3 DNA sequence: TGTGCCAGCAGCTTACATCCAGGGGGTAATTCACCCCTCCACTTT. Amino acids: CASSLHPGGNSPLHF.

This clone was found a few times. CDR3 DNA sequence: TGTGCCAGTAGTATATGGGGCAGGGTTGACACTGAAGCTTTCTTT. Residues: CASSIWGRVDTEAFF. The chain combines TRBV19 with TRBJ1-1; D may be TRBD1 (5 bases). The V gene's germline CDR1 is LNHDA and CDR2 SQIVND (reference sequence). The length of the CDR3 is 15 residues. V lost 2 bases, J lost 3 bases, and 13 bases lay in between.

V is TRBV19 and J is TRBJ1-2, with a weak D call TRBD1 (6 bases). The CDR3 extends over 11 amino acids. Germline lookup yields CDR1 LNHDA and CDR2 SQIVND (reference sequence). V was shortened by 2 bases and J by 8 bases, with 6 bases between the two germline ends. The CDR3 DNA reads as TGTGCCAGTAGTATAACAGGGGGCTACACCTTC. It translates to CASSITGGYTF.

The V call is TRBV13, the J call TRBJ2-7, with TRBD1 matching 11 bases. Losses at the gene ends were 0 bases for V and 4 bases for J; bases not matched to a gene: 2. Germline assignment: CDR1 PRHDT and CDR2 FYEKMQ (reference sequence). The CDR3 spans 15 residues. The CDR3 protein is CASSLGGTGGYEQYF. The CDR3 DNA sequence: TGTGCCAGCAGCTTAGGGGGGACAGGGGGATACGAGCAGTACTTC.

The chain links TRBV7-2 to TRBJ2-3; TRBD1 aligns across 9 bases. Trimming cost V 5 bases and J 2 bases; bases outside gene matches: 11. This CDR3 region has 17 residues. The germline gives CDR1 SGHTA, CDR2 FQGNSA. The CDR3 here is CASSLPGQGRVTDTQYF. Here the CDR3 DNA reads TGTGCCAGCAGCCTCCCGGGACAGGGTCGAGTCACAGATACGCAGTATTTT. Together with reference TRBV7-2 and TRBJ2-3, the CDR3 gives the full variable domain: GAGVSQSPSNKVTEKGKDVELRCDPISGHTALYWYRQSLGQGLEFLIYFQGNSAPDKSGLPSDRFSAERTGGSVSTLTIQRTQQEDSAVYLCASSLPGQGRVTDTQYFGPGTRLTVL.

This clone was recorded once. The CDR3 region is CASSTPSDSYNEQFF. CDR3 nucleotides: TGTGCCAGCAGCACCCCTAGCGACTCCTACAATGAGCAGTTCTTC. The chain links TRBV7-9 to TRBJ2-1, with D possibly TRBD2 on 6 matching bases. The CDR3 runs to 15 residues. Germline V lookup: CDR1 SEHNR, CDR2 FQNEAQ (reference sequence). The V gene lost 5 bases and the J gene lost 0 bases, with 11 bases spanning the gap.

The chain uses TRBV3-1 (or the pseudogene TRBV3-2) and TRBJ1-4; 10 bases map to TRBD1. The V and J ends lost 4 bases and 5 bases, in that order; junction bases with no gene match: 4. CDR1 is LGHDT, CDR2 YNNKEL, per germline (reference sequence). The CDR3 runs to 15 residues. The CDR3 loop reads CASSRRTGGNEKLFF. The CDR3 DNA sequence: TGTGCCAGCAGCCGGAGGACAGGGGGGAATGAAAAACTGTTTTTT.

The J gene is TRBJ2-1, the V gene TRBV10-2; 12 nucleotides agree with TRBD2. Trimming took 6 bases from V and 4 from J; bases not matched to a gene: 10. Germline assignment: CDR1 WSHSY and CDR2 SAAADI. This CDR3 is 17 amino acids long. The DNA for the CDR3 is TGCGCCAGCAGCAACATCCCTAGCGGGGGGGGTTACAATGAGCAGTTCTTC. Its protein product is CASSNIPSGGGYNEQFF.

This chain joins TRBV9 and TRBJ1-1; tentatively, D is TRBD1 (5 bases). Germline assignment: CDR1 SGDLS and CDR2 YYNGEE. This CDR3 has 14 residues. The V and J ends lost 0 bases and 1 base respectively, with 7 bases between them. The CDR3 DNA follows: TGTGCCAGCAGCGTAGCCCAGGGGAACACTGAAGCTTTCTTT. Translating gives CASSVAQGNTEAFF.

This clone has only one observation. This chain joins TRBV12-5 and TRBJ2-7, with a tentative D call TRBD2 (5 bases). This CDR3 is built from 14 residues. Germline CDR1 reads LGHNT; CDR2 reads FRNRAP. V was shortened by 5 bases and J by 0 bases, with 11 bases between the two germline ends. Here the CDR3 reads CASGQAVLSYEQYF. The CDR3 region has the DNA TGTGCTAGTGGTCAAGCGGTACTCTCCTACGAGCAGTACTTC.

The gene calls are TRBV19 and TRBJ1-2, with 8 bases aligning to TRBD1. CDR3 length: 13 residues. V dropped 8 bases and J dropped 8; count of bases not matched to a gene: 10. From germline, CDR1 is LNHDA and CDR2 SQIVND (reference sequence). For the CDR3, the DNA is TGTGCCAGTTCCTCGGACAGGGAAGTCGGCTACACCTTC. This gives the protein CASSSDREVGYTF.

The chain carries TRBV29-1 and TRBJ1-3, with unresolved D. The V gene lost 3 bases and the J gene lost 3 bases, with 9 bases spanning the gap. The CDR3 spans 13 residues. Germline CDR1 SQVTM, CDR2 ANQGSEA. Here the CDR3 DNA reads TGCAGCGTTGACGCGGTCGGTGGAAACACCATATATTTT. This encodes CSVDAVGGNTIYF.

The DNA of the CDR3 is TGTGCCAGCAGCTGGACCGGGACAGGGCATGAAAAACTGTTTTTT. This gives the protein CASSWTGTGHEKLFF. This chain uses TRBV21-1 with TRBJ1-4; no check of the table's D call, TRBD1, against the DNA was made. TRBV21-1 is shown as a pseudogene. The CDR3 has 15 amino acids.

The chain combines TRBV12-3 or TRBV12-4 with TRBJ1-6; D call uncertain. The CDR3 contains 13 residues. Trimming cost V 7 bases and J 8 bases, with 12 bases left between them. The CDR3 nucleotides read TGTGCCAGCACGATGGGCGGGGATTCACCCCTCCACTTT. This sequence encodes CASTMGGDSPLHF.

A few counts support this clone. The chain joins TRBV2 to TRBJ2-7; TRBD1 might be the D (5 bases). V dropped 8 bases and J dropped 3 bases, with 20 bases sitting between them. The germline gives CDR1 SNHLY, CDR2 FYNNEI. CDR3 length: 15 residues. The CDR3 loop is CASSIPGYQGYEQYF. The CDR3 DNA follows: TGTGCCAGCTCAATTCCAGGGTATCAAGGCTACGAGCAGTACTTC.